The source of this TCR beta chain is a study of shared clonotypes between healthy human individuals. Whole-study results and caveats: Generation probabilities were higher for clonotypes shared across all four sorted-subset donors than for unshared ones.

Germline values: CDR1 SGHRS, CDR2 YFSETQ. V was trimmed by 0 bases and J by 4 bases, leaving 17 bases between them. The CDR3 sequence is 17 residues long. Regarding this clone: Its antigen is not identified.

Measured with immunoSEQ multiplex PCR; TCRdb has only the in-frame clones, and not every one. The sample includes about 2.4 million clones, under 95% of them seen just once. V gene TRBV5-1 combines with J gene TRBJ1-3; D gene uncertain. This receptor was identified in a man in his late teens or twenties in good health. Some clones in this sample may be carry-over from other donors' samples. Sequencing was performed on naive CD4+ T cells from PBMCs. Subset meaning: CD45RA+ positively selected. The CDR3 loop is CASSLGRGSPWGNTIYF. For the CDR3, the DNA is TGCGCCAGCAGCTTGGGTAGAGGGAGCCCTTGGGGAAACACCATATATTTT.